The 20 T cell receptor beta chains in this list originate from one sample, sequenced in a study of blood T cell repertoires in COVID-19. The assay was immunoSEQ multiplex PCR, and TCRdb's table has in-frame clones only and misses some. The data contain a few hundred thousand clones, about 91% of them seen just once; the ten biggest clones take up approximately 5%. The sample was peripheral blood. The receptor set was obtained from a woman aged 40 to 50 who had recovered from COVID-19.

The CDR3 reads CASSEQGTHYEQYF. The DNA for the CDR3 is TGTGCCAGCAGCGAACAGGGAACCCACTACGAGCAGTACTTC. This sequence joins TRBV2 and TRBJ2-7; D perhaps matches TRBD1 (6 bases). Germline V gives CDR1 SNHLY, CDR2 FYNNEI. This CDR3 region has 14 residues. V was cut by 6 bases and J by 3 bases, with 15 bases left in between. Filled out from reference TRBV2 and TRBJ2-7, the complete variable domain reads EPEVTQTPSHQVTQMGQEVILRCVPISNHLYFYWYRQILGQKVEFLVSFYNNEISEKSEIFDDQFSVERPDGSNFTLKIRSTKLEDSAMYFCASSEQGTHYEQYFGPGTRLTVT.

J is TRBJ2-3 and V is TRBV5-1; tentative D call: TRBD1 (5 bases). Germline V gives CDR1 SGHRS, CDR2 YFSETQ. The CDR3 is 12 residues long. V was trimmed by 3 bases and J by 10 bases, leaving 12 bases between them. The CDR3 nucleotides read TGCGCCAGCAGCTCCTATCAGGGTTCGCAGTATTTT. It codes for CASSSYQGSQYF.

The chain has TRBV9 and TRBJ2-3; 9 positions match TRBD2. Germline V CDR1 and CDR2: SGDLS, YYNGEE. V lost 0 bases, J lost 3 bases, and 2 bases stayed unmatched. The CDR3 runs 15 residues. The CDR3 sequence: CASSVAGLATDTQYF. The CDR3, as DNA: TGTGCCAGCAGCGTAGCTGGACTAGCGACAGATACGCAGTATTTT.

V is TRBV28 and J is TRBJ2-3; 9 bases line up with TRBD2. The CDR3 has 16 residues. Germline trimming cut 3 bases from V and 4 bases from J; bases unmatched to any gene: 8. Germline values: CDR1 MDHEN, CDR2 SYDVKM. CDR3 protein: CASSFPGAGGSDTQYF. The CDR3 DNA is TGTGCCAGCAGTTTCCCAGGAGCGGGGGGCTCAGATACGCAGTATTTT. The complete variable domain, with remaining parts taken from reference TRBV28 and TRBJ2-3, reads DVKVTQSSRYLVKRTGEKVFLECVQDMDHENMFWYRQDPGLGLRLIYFSYDVKMKEKGDIPEGYSVSREKKERFSLILESASTNQTSMYLCASSFPGAGGSDTQYFGPGTRLTVL.

Only one count was recorded for this clone. This rearrangement joins TRBV6-5 to TRBJ2-4; 8 bases map to TRBD2. Germline CDR1 and CDR2: MNHEY and SVGAGI. The CDR3 covers 15 residues. With V trimmed by 6 bases and J by 5 bases, 9 bases remained unmatched. CDR3 nucleotide sequence: TGTGCCAGCAGCTTGACTAGCGTCCTCCAAAACATTCAGTACTTC. Its protein product is CASSLTSVLQNIQYF.

The genes are TRBV5-4 and TRBJ2-3; 10 bases map to TRBD1. Germline trimming cut 3 bases from V and 6 bases from J; bases unmatched to any gene: 7. CDR1 and CDR2 from the germline V gene are SGHNT and YYREEE (reference sequence). This CDR3 is 15 amino acids long. The CDR3 sequence: CASSWGGTGVDTQYF. CDR3 DNA: TGTGCCAGCAGCTGGGGAGGGACAGGGGTGGATACGCAGTATTTT.

This chain links TRBV7-3 with TRBJ2-1, with a weak D call TRBD1 (5 bases). This CDR3 contains 13 residues. Germline CDR1 SGHTA, CDR2 FQGTGA. Between the trimmed V and J ends, which lost 6 bases and 6 bases, there was a span of 12 bases. The CDR3 sequence: CASSYGQPNEQFF. The CDR3 bases are TGTGCCAGCAGTTACGGACAACCCAATGAGCAGTTCTTC.

V is TRBV24-1 and J is TRBJ2-3; a weak D match, TRBD1 (6 bases). CDR3 size: 13 residues. V shed 6 bases and J shed 2 bases, with 8 bases lying between them. In germline, CDR1 is KGHDR, CDR2 SFDVKD. The CDR3 sequence is CATSRTATDTQYF. As DNA, the CDR3 is TGTGCCACCAGTCGGACAGCCACAGATACGCAGTATTTT.

The gene calls are TRBV13 and TRBJ2-7; D unclear. Per germline, CDR1 PRHDT and CDR2 FYEKMQ (reference sequence). The length of the CDR3 is 13 residues. V was clipped by 5 bases and J by 2 bases, with 10 bases between them. CDR3 in amino acids: CASSLPPAYEQYF. The CDR3 DNA follows: TGTGCCAGCAGCCTTCCGCCAGCCTACGAGCAGTACTTC.

This clone was seen just once. The rearrangement joins TRBV6-5 to TRBJ2-5, with D possibly TRBD1 on 6 matching bases. Between the trimmed V and J ends, which lost 8 bases and 1 base, there was a span of 14 bases. Germline CDR1 is MNHEY and CDR2 is SVGAGI. The CDR3 contains 14 residues. CDR3 residues: CASGNTGRQETQYF. The CDR3 nucleotides read TGTGCCAGCGGTAATACAGGGCGCCAAGAGACCCAGTACTTC.

This rearrangement joins TRBV7-3 to TRBJ2-7; the D gene is possibly TRBD1 (6 bases). The V and J ends lost 5 bases and 7 bases respectively, with 18 bases between them. The germline V gene has CDR1 SGHTA and CDR2 FQGTGA. CDR3 length: 14 residues. CDR3 sequence (DNA): TGTGCCAGCAGCCCTGGACAGCTCAGCGGTGAGCAGTACTTC. The encoded protein is CASSPGQLSGEQYF.

V usage is TRBV10-3 and J usage is TRBJ2-5; D is possibly TRBD2 (6 bases). Germline V gives CDR1 ENHRY, CDR2 SYGVKD. V lost 4 bases, J lost 2 bases, and 8 bases lay in between. This CDR3 comprises 13 residues. As DNA, the CDR3 is TGTGCCATCAGTGCGGGAGTGCAAGAGACCCAGTACTTC. Encoded protein: CAISAGVQETQYF.

The V and J genes are TRBV9 and TRBJ2-7; D is perhaps TRBD1 (6 bases). From germline, CDR1 is SGDLS and CDR2 YYNGEE. Between the trimmed V and J ends, which lost 4 bases and 6 bases, there was a span of 17 bases. The CDR3 totals 14 residues. In DNA form, the CDR3 reads TGTGCCAGCAGCCCCCGACAGGTTTTAGGCGAGCAGTACTTC. It translates to CASSPRQVLGEQYF. The full variable domain, completed using reference TRBV9 and TRBJ2-7, is DSGVTQTPKHLITATGQRVTLRCSPRSGDLSVYWYQQSLDQGLQFLIQYYNGEERAKGNILERFSAQQFPDLHSELNLSSLELGDSALYFCASSPRQVLGEQYFGPGTRLTVT.

This sequence joins TRBV7-9 and TRBJ2-1; TRBD2 matches at 11 bases. Germline CDR1 reads SEHNR; CDR2 reads FQNEAQ (reference sequence). J was trimmed by 7 bases and V by 0 bases; bases with no gene match: 2. The CDR3 runs 15 residues. The CDR3 loop is CASSLATSGVNEQFF. The CDR3 nucleotides read TGTGCCAGCAGCTTAGCGACTAGCGGGGTGAATGAGCAGTTCTTC.

The J gene is TRBJ1-1, the V gene TRBV5-4, with 8 nucleotides matching TRBD1. Germline CDR1 SGHNT, CDR2 YYREEE (reference sequence). This CDR3 has 14 residues. V gave up 3 bases and J gave up 5 bases; unmatched junction bases: 6. CDR3 coding DNA: TGTGCCAGCAGCTCCCGGGACAGGCGAACTGAAGCTTTCTTT. This gives the protein CASSSRDRRTEAFF.

The chain has TRBV6-5 and TRBJ1-2; 7 bases match TRBD1. The germline CDR1 and CDR2 sequences are MNHEY and SVGAGI. The CDR3 consists of 13 residues. J gave up 4 bases and V 6 bases, and 5 bases lay outside the gene matches. CDR3 sequence reads: CASSRDSSYGYTF. CDR3 DNA: TGTGCCAGCAGCCGGGACAGCTCCTATGGCTACACCTTC.

J is TRBJ2-2 and V is TRBV7-2; 8 bases match TRBD2. With V trimmed by 5 bases and J by 8 bases, 13 bases remained unmatched. CDR1 and CDR2 from the germline V gene are SGHTA and FQGNSA. The CDR3 extends over 16 amino acids. The CDR3 is CASSRNLAGTSGELFF. CDR3 in DNA: TGTGCCAGCAGCCGTAACCTAGCGGGCACATCTGGGGAGCTGTTTTTT.

The chain recombines TRBV7-9 with TRBJ1-2, with 8 bases fitting TRBD1. Germline lookup yields CDR1 SEHNR and CDR2 FQNEAQ (reference sequence). After removal of 5 bases from V and 1 base from J, the junction contained 6 bases not matched to a gene. The CDR3 has 15 residues. The CDR3 DNA sequence: TGTGCCAGCAGCACTCCAGGGGGCATTAACTATGGCTACACCTTC. Protein: CASSTPGGINYGYTF.

The rearrangement joins TRBV19 to TRBJ1-2; TRBD1 matches 11 bases. There are 16 residues in the CDR3. J gave up 4 bases and V 5 bases, and 9 bases lay outside the gene matches. Germline-derived CDR1 and CDR2 are LNHDA and SQIVND (reference sequence). CDR3: CASSLPGQGESYGYTF. The DNA for the CDR3 is TGTGCCAGTAGTTTGCCGGGACAGGGGGAGAGCTATGGCTACACCTTC.

The chain couples TRBV6-5 to TRBJ1-2, with D maybe TRBD1 (5 bases). Trimming removed 0 bases from V and 5 bases from J, with 16 bases in between. The CDR3 sequence is 16 residues long. Looked up from germline, CDR1 is MNHEY and CDR2 is SVGAGI. CDR3 coding DNA: TGTGCCAGCAGTTACTCGGCAGGGCTCGAACTATATGGCTACACCTTC. Encoded protein: CASSYSAGLELYGYTF.